This entry lists 16 T cell receptor beta chains sequenced from one sample in a study of blood T cell repertoires in COVID-19. Generated by immunoSEQ multiplex PCR, the TCRdb table keeps only in-frame clones and is missing some. The data contain 110,000 or so clones, less than 90% of them singletons. Sequencing was performed on peripheral blood. The source of these receptors is a woman in her fifties or sixties with acute or convalescent COVID-19.

DNA for the CDR3: TGTGCCTGGAGGTATCAGGGAGGCAACTATGGCTACACCTTC. It yields the protein CAWRYQGGNYGYTF. This chain uses TRBV30 with TRBJ1-2; D is perhaps TRBD1 (5 bases). This CDR3 region has 14 residues. V lost 3 bases to trimming and J lost 2 bases, with 13 bases between them. Germline V gene sequence: CDR1 GTSNPN, CDR2 SVGIG (reference sequence).

This clone was found once. This chain uses TRBV5-1 with TRBJ1-5; D is undetermined. CDR1 and CDR2 from the germline V gene are SGHRS and YFSETQ. The CDR3 consists of 15 residues. Trimming pared 2 bases from V and 2 bases from J, leaving 11 bases between. The CDR3 is CASSFGDRGNQPQHF. The CDR3 nucleotides are TGCGCCAGCAGCTTCGGGGATAGGGGCAATCAGCCCCAGCATTTT.

The rearrangement joins TRBV28 to TRBJ2-1, with TRBD2 identical over 11 bases. Per germline, CDR1 MDHEN and CDR2 SYDVKM. The length of the CDR3 is 17 residues. Trimming at V came to 5 bases and at J to 4 bases, leaving 10 bases not matched to a gene. This chain's CDR3 is CASSPPPGTSGYNEQFF. CDR3 in DNA: TGTGCCAGCAGTCCGCCCCCCGGGACTAGCGGTTACAATGAGCAGTTCTTC.

This chain connects TRBV28 to TRBJ2-7; the D is unclear. CDR3 length equals 15 residues. CDR1 and CDR2 from the germline V gene are MDHEN and SYDVKM. Trimming took 1 base from V and 3 from J, leaving 13 bases between them. CDR3 loop: CASSLSVPPRYEQYF. The CDR3 coding sequence is TGTGCCAGCAGTTTATCGGTCCCCCCCCGCTACGAGCAGTACTTC.

The rearrangement uses TRBV2 and TRBJ2-2; 9 bases align to TRBD1. After removal of 8 bases from V and 5 bases from J, the junction contained 6 bases not matched to a gene. The germline V gene encodes CDR1 SNHLY and CDR2 FYNNEI. The CDR3 length is 14 residues. The CDR3 bases are TGTGCCAGCCGTGGGACAGGGAAAACCGGGGAGCTGTTTTTT. Translating it yields CASRGTGKTGELFF.

The CDR3 coding sequence is TGTGCCAGTAGTATAGAGAGACAGGGGAGCGAAGCTTTCTTT. Translation gives CASSIERQGSEAFF. J is TRBJ1-1 and V is TRBV19, with 8 positions matching TRBD1. Germline CDR1 is LNHDA and CDR2 is SQIVND (reference sequence). V shed 0 bases, J shed 8 bases, and the junction held 5 bases outside the gene matches. The CDR3 runs to 14 residues.

The chain combines TRBV6-5 with TRBJ1-3; D possibly corresponds to TRBD1 (5 bases). The CDR3 runs 14 residues. Trimming shortened V by 4 bases and J by 0 bases, and 7 bases separated the two germline ends. The germline CDR1 and CDR2 sequences are MNHEY and SVGAGI. DNA for the CDR3: TGTGCCAGCAGTTTCAGGGTCTCTGGAAACACCATATATTTT. Residues: CASSFRVSGNTIYF.

Worth noting for this clone: Distinct nucleotide sequences in the sample also encode this CDR3. The V gene is TRBV3-1 (or the pseudogene TRBV3-2), the J gene TRBJ2-1, with D maybe TRBD2 (6 bases). The V gene lost 4 bases and the J gene lost 6 bases, with 10 bases spanning the gap. In germline, CDR1 is LGHDT, CDR2 YNNKEL (reference sequence). CDR3 length: 13 residues. CDR3 sequence (DNA): TGTGCCAGCAGCCCACACGGGGGCAATGAGCAGTTCTTC. It translates to CASSPHGGNEQFF.

The genes are TRBV15 and TRBJ1-5, with D unresolved. V was clipped by 5 bases and J by 6 bases, with 11 bases between them. CDR1 and CDR2 from the germline V gene are LNHNV and YYDKDF (reference sequence). This CDR3 comprises 13 residues. CDR3 sequence reads: CATSEFLSQPQHF. CDR3 DNA sequence: TGTGCCACCAGCGAATTCCTCAGTCAGCCCCAGCATTTT.

This clone was observed once. This chain links TRBV12-3 or TRBV12-4 with TRBJ1-2, with TRBD1 as a possible D gene (5 bases). The germline V and J ends were trimmed by 6 bases and 4 bases, with 9 bases remaining between them. The CDR3 runs to 12 residues. The CDR3 region is CASSRGAYGYTF. The CDR3 nucleotides are TGTGCCAGCAGCCGTGGGGCCTATGGCTACACCTTC.

The V gene is TRBV21-1, the J gene TRBJ2-2; TRBD1 is the table's D call, not checked against the DNA. TRBV21-1 is a pseudogene segment. The CDR3 has 15 residues. Here the CDR3 DNA reads TGTGCCAGCAGCAAAGGTGGCACCCGCACCGGGGAGCTGTTTTTT. It is translated as CASSKGGTRTGELFF.

The genes are TRBV15 and TRBJ1-1; a weak D match, TRBD1 (6 bases). Germline V gene data show CDR1 as LNHNV and CDR2 as YYDKDF (reference sequence). The CDR3 length is 14 residues. Trimming stripped 2 bases from V and 7 bases from J, with 14 bases between. The CDR3 nucleotides read TGTGCCACCAGCAGACCGGGACAAACCCTTGAAGCTTTCTTT. This codes for CATSRPGQTLEAFF.

The V gene is TRBV25-1, the J gene TRBJ2-7, with D perhaps matching TRBD2 (7 bases). CDR3 size: 15 residues. Germline loops: CDR1 MGHDK, CDR2 SYGVNS. With 3 bases removed from V and 3 bases from J, the gap between germline ends came to 15 bases. CDR3 DNA: TGTGCCAGCAGTGATGGGGGGGGACATATCTACGAGCAGTACTTC. Residues: CASSDGGGHIYEQYF.

J is TRBJ2-2 and V is TRBV3-1 (or the pseudogene TRBV3-2); D is possibly TRBD1 (6 bases). V lost 6 bases to trimming and J lost 7 bases, with 15 bases between them. The CDR3 totals 14 residues. Germline V CDR1 and CDR2: LGHDT, YNNKEL (reference sequence). The CDR3 bases are TGTGCCAGCAGACAGACAGGACCCGTCGGGGAGCTGTTTTTT. This translates into CASRQTGPVGELFF.

This rearrangement joins TRBV11-2 to TRBJ1-1; TRBD1 agrees at 7 bases. The length of the CDR3 is 15 residues. The germline CDR1 and CDR2 sequences are SGHAT and FQNNGV. V shed 0 bases and J 4 bases; nucleotides not matched to a gene: 5. The CDR3 DNA reads TGTGCCAGCAGCTTAGATCTGGCAGGGGGCACTGAAGCTTTCTTT. Translation: CASSLDLAGGTEAFF.

The chain is built from TRBV5-1 and TRBJ2-7, with D perhaps TRBD2 (5 bases). Trimming took off 0 bases at V and 2 bases at J, with 12 bases between the two ends. The V gene's germline CDR1 is SGHRS and CDR2 YFSETQ. The CDR3 has 15 residues. The CDR3 nucleotides read TGCGCCAGCAGCTTGGGGAGGCAACGTACCTACGAGCAGTACTTC. It codes for CASSLGRQRTYEQYF.